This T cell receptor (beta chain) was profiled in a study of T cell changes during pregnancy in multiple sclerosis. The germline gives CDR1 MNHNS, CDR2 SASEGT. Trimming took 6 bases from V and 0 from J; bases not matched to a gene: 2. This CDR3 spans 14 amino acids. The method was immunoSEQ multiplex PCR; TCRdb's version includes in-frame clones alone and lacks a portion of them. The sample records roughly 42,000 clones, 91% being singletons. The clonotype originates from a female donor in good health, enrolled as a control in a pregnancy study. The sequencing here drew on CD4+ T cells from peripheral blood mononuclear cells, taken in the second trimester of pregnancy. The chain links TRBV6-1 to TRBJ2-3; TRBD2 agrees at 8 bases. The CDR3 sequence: CASSLAGSTDTQYF. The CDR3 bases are TGTGCCAGCAGCTTAGCGGGGAGCACAGATACGCAGTATTTT.